This TCR beta chain was sequenced in a study of control samples from healthy donors and cancer patients. Profiling relied on immunoSEQ multiplex PCR, and the TCRdb table lists in-frame clones only, not all of them. The profile shows roughly 76,000 clones, around 94% of them singletons. Trimming removed 4 bases from V and 6 bases from J, with 15 bases in between. Germline CDR1 SNHLY, CDR2 FYNNEI. The CDR3 is 15 amino acids. This clonotype was obtained from a woman aged 18-29 years in good health. The sequenced material came from blood. The V call is TRBV2, the J call TRBJ1-4; tentatively, D is TRBD1 (6 bases). DNA for the CDR3: TGTGCCAGCAGTGGGTCGGGGGCAGGAGATGAAAAACTGTTTTTT. Translation gives CASSGSGAGDEKLFF. Supplemented by reference TRBV2 and TRBJ1-4, the full variable domain reads EPEVTQTPSHQVTQMGQEVILRCVPISNHLYFYWYRQILGQKVEFLVSFYNNEISEKSEIFDDQFSVERPDGSNFTLKIRSTKLEDSAMYFCASSGSGAGDEKLFFGSGTQLSVL.